What follows describes a single TCR beta chain. As processed by the authors: Amplification of reference gene primers was used by the study to estimate nucleated cell counts. Assay used: immunoSEQ multiplex PCR; TCRdb lists only in-frame clones, some missing. The V and J calls and the clone size are those of that table, but D and trimming were determined from the DNA. The sample contains under 140,000 clones, 87% of which appear only once. The data were taken from a study of blood T cell repertoires in COVID-19. About the study: Italy, Spain and the United States were the sources of the convalescent and acute COVID-19 samples. In each case, the material was cDNA or gDNA derived from T cells, B-cell-depleted T cells, or PBMCs.

V lost 5 bases and J 4 bases, leaving 8 bases between the germline ends. The germline gives CDR1 MNHEY, CDR2 SMNVEV (reference sequence). The CDR3 loop spans 13 amino acids. The J gene is TRBJ2-2, the V gene TRBV27; the D is unclear. Specimen: peripheral blood. The receptor comes from a human donor in a cohort sampled during active COVID-19. CDR3 loop: CASSTQFTGELFF. CDR3 nucleotides: TGTGCCAGCAGTACCCAGTTCACCGGGGAGCTGTTTTTT.